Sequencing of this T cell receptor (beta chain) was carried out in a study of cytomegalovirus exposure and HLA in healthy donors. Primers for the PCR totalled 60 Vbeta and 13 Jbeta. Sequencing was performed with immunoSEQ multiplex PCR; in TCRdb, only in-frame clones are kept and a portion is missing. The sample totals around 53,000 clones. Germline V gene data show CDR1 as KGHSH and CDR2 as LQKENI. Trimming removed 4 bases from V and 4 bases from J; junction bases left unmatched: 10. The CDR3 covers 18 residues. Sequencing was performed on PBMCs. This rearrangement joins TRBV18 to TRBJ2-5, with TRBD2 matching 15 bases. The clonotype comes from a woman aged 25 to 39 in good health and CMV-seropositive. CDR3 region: CASSLSGTSGRYGETQYF. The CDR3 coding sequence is TGTGCCAGCTCACTCTCGGGGACTAGCGGGAGGTATGGAGAGACCCAGTACTTC.